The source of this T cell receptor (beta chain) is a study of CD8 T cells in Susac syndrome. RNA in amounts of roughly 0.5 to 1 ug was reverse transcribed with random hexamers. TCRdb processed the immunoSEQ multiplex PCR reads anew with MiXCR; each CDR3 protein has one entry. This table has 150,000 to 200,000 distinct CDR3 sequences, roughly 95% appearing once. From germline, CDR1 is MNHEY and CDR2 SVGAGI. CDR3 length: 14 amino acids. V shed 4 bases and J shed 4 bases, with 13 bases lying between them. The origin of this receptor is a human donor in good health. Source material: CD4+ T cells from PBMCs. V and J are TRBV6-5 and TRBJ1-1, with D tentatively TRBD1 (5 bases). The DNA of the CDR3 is TGTGCCAGCAGTTCCCTCAGGGCGGCCACTGAAGCTTTCTTT. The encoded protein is CASSSLRAATEAFF.